This T cell receptor beta chain emerged from a study of blood T cell repertoires in COVID-19. Overall study: Acute-phase and convalescent COVID-19 samples originated in the United States, Italy and Spain. In each case, the material was cDNA or gDNA derived from T cells, B-cell-depleted T cells, or PBMCs.

There are 17 residues in the CDR3. Germline CDR1 SGHVS, CDR2 FNYEAQ. V gave up 1 base and J gave up 1 base, with 14 bases separating them. Sequencing was performed with immunoSEQ multiplex PCR; in TCRdb, only in-frame clones are kept and a portion is missing. The sample yields some 270,000 clones, roughly 89% seen once. Sample: peripheral blood. The chain combines TRBV7-6 with TRBJ1-5, with D unclear. The receptor was derived from a woman aged 55-69 years with COVID-19, enrolled during active disease. The chain's CDR3 is CASSLVIRGESNQPQHF. The CDR3 DNA follows: TGTGCCAGCAGCTTAGTTATCAGAGGAGAGAGCAATCAGCCCCAGCATTTT.